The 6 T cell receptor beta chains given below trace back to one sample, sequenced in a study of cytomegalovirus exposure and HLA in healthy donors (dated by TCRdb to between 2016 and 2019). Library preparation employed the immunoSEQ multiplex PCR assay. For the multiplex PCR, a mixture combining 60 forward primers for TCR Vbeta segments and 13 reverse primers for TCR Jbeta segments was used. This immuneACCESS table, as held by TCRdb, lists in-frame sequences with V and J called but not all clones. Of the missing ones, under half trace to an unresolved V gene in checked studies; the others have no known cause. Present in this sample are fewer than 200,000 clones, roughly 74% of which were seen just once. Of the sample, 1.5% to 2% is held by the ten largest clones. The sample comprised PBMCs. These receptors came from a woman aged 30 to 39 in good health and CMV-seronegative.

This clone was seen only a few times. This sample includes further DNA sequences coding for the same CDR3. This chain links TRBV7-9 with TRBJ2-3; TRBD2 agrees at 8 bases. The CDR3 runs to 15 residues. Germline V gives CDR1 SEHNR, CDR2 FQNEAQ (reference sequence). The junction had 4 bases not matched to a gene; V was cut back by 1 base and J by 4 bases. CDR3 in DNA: TGTGCCAGCAGCTTAGGACTAGCGCGGGCAGATACGCAGTATTTT. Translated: CASSLGLARADTQYF.

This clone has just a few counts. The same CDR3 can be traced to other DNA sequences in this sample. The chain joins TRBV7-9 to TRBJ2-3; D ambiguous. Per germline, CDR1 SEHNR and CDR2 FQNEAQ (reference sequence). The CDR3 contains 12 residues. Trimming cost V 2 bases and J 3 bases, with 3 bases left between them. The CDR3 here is CASSLLTDTQYF. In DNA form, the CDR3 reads TGTGCCAGCAGCTTATTAACAGATACGCAGTATTTT.

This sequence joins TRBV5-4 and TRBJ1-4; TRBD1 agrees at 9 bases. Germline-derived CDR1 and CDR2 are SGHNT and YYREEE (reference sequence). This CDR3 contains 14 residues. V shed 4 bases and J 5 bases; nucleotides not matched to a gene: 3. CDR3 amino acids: CASSTGTGNEKLFF. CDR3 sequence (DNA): TGTGCCAGCAGCACCGGGACAGGGAATGAAAAACTGTTTTTT. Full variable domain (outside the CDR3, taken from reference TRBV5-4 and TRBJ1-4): ETGVTQSPTHLIKTRGQQVTLRCSSQSGHNTVSWYQQALGQGPQFIFQYYREEENGRGNFPPRFSGLQFPNYSSELNVNALELDDSALYLCASSTGTGNEKLFFGSGTQLSVL.

The CDR3 DNA follows: TGCGCCAGCAGCCCTGGGACTAGCGGGAGTCTATCTCAGTTCTTC. It encodes CASSPGTSGSLSQFF. The gene calls are TRBV4-3 and TRBJ2-1, with 14 bases fitting TRBD2. After removal of 4 bases from V and 13 bases from J, the junction contained 9 bases not matched to a gene. Germline CDR1 and CDR2: LGHNA and YSLEER. There are 15 residues in the CDR3.

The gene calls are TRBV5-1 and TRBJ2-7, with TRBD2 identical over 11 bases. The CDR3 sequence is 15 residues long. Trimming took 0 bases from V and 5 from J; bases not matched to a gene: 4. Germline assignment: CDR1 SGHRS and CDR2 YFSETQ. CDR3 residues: CASSLGLAGTDEQYF. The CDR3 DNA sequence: TGCGCCAGCAGCTTGGGACTAGCGGGGACCGACGAGCAGTACTTC.

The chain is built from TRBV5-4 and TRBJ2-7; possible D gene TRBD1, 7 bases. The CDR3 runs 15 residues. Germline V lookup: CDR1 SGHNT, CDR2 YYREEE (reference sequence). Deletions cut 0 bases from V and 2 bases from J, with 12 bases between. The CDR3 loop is CASSLEAGQTYEQYF. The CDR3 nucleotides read TGTGCCAGCAGCTTGGAGGCGGGACAGACCTACGAGCAGTACTTC.